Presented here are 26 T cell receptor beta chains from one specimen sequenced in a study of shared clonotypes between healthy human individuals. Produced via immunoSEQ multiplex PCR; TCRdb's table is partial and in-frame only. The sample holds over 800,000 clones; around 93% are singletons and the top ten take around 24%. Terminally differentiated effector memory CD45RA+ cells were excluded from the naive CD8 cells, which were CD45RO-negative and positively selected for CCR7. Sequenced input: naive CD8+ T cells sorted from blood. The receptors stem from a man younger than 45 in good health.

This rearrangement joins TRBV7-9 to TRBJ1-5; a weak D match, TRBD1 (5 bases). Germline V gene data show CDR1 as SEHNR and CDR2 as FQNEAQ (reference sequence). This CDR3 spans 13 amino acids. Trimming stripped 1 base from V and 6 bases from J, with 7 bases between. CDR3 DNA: TGTGCCAGCAGCTTAGAGGGGAGTCAGCCCCAGCATTTT. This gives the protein CASSLEGSQPQHF.

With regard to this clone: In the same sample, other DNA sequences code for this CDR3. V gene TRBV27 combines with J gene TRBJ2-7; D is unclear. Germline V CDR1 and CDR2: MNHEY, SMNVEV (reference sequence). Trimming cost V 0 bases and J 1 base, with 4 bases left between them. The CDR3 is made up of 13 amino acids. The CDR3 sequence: CASSLSRSYEQYF. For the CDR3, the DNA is TGTGCCAGCAGTTTATCCAGGTCCTACGAGCAGTACTTC.

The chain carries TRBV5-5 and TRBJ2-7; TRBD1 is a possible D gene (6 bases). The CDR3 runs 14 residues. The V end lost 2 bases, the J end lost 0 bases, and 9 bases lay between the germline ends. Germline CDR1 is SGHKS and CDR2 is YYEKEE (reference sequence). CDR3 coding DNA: TGTGCCAGCAGCTTTCCAGGGGACTCCTACGAGCAGTACTTC. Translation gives CASSFPGDSYEQYF.

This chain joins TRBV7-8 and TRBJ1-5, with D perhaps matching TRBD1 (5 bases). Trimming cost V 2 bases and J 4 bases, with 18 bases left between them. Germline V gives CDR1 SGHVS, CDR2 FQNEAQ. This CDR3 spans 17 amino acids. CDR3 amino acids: CASSLRLGAGANQPQHF. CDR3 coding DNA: TGTGCCAGCAGCTTAAGGCTCGGGGCCGGGGCAAATCAGCCCCAGCATTTT. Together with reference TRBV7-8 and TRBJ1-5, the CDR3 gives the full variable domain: GAGVSQSPRYKVAKRGQDVALRCDPISGHVSLFWYQQALGQGPEFLTYFQNEAQLDKSGLPSDRFFAERPEGSVSTLKIQRTQQEDSAVYLCASSLRLGAGANQPQHFGDGTRLSIL.

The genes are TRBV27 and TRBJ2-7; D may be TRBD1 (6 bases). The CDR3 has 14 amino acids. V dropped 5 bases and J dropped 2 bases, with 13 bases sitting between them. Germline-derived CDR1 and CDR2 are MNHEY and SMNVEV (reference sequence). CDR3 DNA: TGTGCCAGCAGTATCTACTCAGGGGCCTACGAGCAGTACTTC. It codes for CASSIYSGAYEQYF.

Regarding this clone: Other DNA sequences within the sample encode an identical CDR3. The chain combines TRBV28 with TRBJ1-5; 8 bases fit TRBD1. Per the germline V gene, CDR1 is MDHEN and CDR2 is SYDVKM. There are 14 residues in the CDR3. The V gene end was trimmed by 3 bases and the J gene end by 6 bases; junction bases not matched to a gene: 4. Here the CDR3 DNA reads TGTGCCAGCAGTTTCCTACAGGGGGGTCAGCCCCAGCATTTT. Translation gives CASSFLQGGQPQHF.

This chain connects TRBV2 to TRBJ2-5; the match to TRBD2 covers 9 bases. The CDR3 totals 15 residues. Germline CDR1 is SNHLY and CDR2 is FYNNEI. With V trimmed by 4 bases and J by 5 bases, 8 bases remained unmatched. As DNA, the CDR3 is TGTGCCAGCAGTGCGGTAGCGGGAGAATCGGAGACCCAGTACTTC. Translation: CASSAVAGESETQYF.

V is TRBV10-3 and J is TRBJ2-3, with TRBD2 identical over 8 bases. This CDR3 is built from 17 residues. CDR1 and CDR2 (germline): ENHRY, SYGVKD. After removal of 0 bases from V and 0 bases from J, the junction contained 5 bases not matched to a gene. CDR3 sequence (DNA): TGTGCCATCAGTGAGTCCCGAGCGGGAGAAAGCACAGATACGCAGTATTTT. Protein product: CAISESRAGESTDTQYF.

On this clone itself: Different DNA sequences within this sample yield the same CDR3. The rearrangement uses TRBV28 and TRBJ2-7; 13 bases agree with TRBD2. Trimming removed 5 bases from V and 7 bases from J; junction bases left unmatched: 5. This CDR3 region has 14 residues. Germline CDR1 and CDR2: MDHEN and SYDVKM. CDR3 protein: CASSPGLAGVEQYF. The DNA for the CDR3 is TGTGCCAGCAGTCCCGGACTAGCGGGAGTTGAGCAGTACTTC. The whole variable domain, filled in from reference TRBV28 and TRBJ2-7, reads DVKVTQSSRYLVKRTGEKVFLECVQDMDHENMFWYRQDPGLGLRLIYFSYDVKMKEKGDIPEGYSVSREKKERFSLILESASTNQTSMYLCASSPGLAGVEQYFGPGTRLTVT.

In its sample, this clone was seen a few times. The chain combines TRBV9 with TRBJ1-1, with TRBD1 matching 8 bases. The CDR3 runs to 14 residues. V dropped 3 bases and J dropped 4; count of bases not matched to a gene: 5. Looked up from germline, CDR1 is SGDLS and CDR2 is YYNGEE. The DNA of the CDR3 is TGTGCCAGCAGCGGGACAGGGTTGGTCACTGAAGCTTTCTTT. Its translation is CASSGTGLVTEAFF. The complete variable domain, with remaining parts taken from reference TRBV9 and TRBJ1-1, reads DSGVTQTPKHLITATGQRVTLRCSPRSGDLSVYWYQQSLDQGLQFLIQYYNGEERAKGNILERFSAQQFPDLHSELNLSSLELGDSALYFCASSGTGLVTEAFFGQGTRLTVV.

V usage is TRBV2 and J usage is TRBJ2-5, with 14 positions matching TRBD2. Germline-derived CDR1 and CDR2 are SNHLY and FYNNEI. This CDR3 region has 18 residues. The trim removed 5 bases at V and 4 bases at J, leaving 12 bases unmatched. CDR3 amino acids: CASSRTGTSGRYGETQYF. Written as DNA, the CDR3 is TGTGCCAGCAGTCGCACCGGGACTAGCGGGAGATACGGAGAGACCCAGTACTTC.

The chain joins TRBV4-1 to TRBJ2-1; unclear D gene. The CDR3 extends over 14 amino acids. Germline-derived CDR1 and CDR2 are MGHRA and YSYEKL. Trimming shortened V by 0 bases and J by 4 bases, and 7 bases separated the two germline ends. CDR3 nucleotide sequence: TGCGCCAGCAGCCAAGAGCCAAATTACAATGAGCAGTTCTTC. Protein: CASSQEPNYNEQFF.

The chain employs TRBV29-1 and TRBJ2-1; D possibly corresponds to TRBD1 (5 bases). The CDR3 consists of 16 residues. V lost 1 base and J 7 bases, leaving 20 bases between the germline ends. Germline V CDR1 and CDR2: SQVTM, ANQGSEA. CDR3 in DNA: TGCAGCGTTGAAGGCTTAACAGGTCCCTCGCGGAATGAGCAGTTCTTC. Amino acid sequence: CSVEGLTGPSRNEQFF.

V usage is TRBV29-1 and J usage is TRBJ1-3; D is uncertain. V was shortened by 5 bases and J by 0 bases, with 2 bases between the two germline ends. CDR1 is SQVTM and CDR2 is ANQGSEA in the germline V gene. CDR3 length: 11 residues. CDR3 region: CSVYSGNTIYF. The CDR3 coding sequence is TGCAGCGTTTACTCTGGAAACACCATATATTTT.

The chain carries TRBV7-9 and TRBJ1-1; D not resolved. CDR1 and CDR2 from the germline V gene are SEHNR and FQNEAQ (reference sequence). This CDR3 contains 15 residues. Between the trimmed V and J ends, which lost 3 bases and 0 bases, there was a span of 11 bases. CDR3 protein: CASSFVSGMNTEAFF. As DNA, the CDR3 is TGTGCCAGCAGCTTCGTATCCGGGATGAACACTGAAGCTTTCTTT.

The CDR3 here is CASSLGDGDNEQFF. The CDR3 DNA is TGTGCCAGCAGCTTAGGTGACGGGGACAATGAGCAGTTCTTC. The chain links TRBV11-3 to TRBJ2-1, with D perhaps matching TRBD2 (5 bases). The CDR3 covers 14 residues. V lost 1 base and J 5 bases, leaving 9 bases between the germline ends. From germline, CDR1 is SGHNT and CDR2 YENEEA.

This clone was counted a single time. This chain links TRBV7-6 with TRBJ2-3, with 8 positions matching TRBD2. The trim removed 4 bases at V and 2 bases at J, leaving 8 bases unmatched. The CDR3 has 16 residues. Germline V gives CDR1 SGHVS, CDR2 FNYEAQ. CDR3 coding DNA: TGTGCCAGCAGCTCCACGGGGGGGGAGAACACAGATACGCAGTATTTT. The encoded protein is CASSSTGGENTDTQYF.

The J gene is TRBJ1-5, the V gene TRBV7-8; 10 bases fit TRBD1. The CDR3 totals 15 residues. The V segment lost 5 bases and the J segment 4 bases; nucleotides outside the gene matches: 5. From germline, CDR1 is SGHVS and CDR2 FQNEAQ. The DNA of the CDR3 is TGTGCCAGCAGCCTGCGACAGGGGGCTAATCAGCCCCAGCATTTT. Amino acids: CASSLRQGANQPQHF.

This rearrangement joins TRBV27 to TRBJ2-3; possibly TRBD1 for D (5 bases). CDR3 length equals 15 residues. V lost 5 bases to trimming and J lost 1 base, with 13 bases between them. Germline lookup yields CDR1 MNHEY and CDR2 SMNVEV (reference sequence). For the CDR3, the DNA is TGTGCCAGCAGTGATTTAGGGGATGGCACAGATACGCAGTATTTT. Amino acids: CASSDLGDGTDTQYF.

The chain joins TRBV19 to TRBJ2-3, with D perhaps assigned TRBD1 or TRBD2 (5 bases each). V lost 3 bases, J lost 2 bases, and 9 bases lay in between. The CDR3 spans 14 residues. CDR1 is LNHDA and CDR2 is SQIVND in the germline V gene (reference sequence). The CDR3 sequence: CASSMAGATDTQYF. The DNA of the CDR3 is TGTGCCAGTAGTATGGCCGGGGCCACAGATACGCAGTATTTT.

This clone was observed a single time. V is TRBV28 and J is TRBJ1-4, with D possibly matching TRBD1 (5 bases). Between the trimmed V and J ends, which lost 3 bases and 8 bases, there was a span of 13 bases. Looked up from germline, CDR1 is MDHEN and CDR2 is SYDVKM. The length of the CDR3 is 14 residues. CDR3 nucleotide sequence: TGTGCCAGCAGTTTCCCCTCCGGGGGAGAAAAACTGTTTTTT. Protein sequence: CASSFPSGGEKLFF.

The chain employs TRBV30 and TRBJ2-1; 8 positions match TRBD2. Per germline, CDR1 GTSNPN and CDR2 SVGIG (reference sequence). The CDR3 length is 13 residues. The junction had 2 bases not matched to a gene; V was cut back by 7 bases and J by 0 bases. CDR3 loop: CASLAGSYNEQFF. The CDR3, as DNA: TGTGCCTCCCTAGCGGGCTCCTACAATGAGCAGTTCTTC.

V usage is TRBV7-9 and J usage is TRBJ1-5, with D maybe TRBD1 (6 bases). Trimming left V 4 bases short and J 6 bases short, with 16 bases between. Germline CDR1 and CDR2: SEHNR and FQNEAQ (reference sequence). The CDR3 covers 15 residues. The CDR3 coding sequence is TGTGCCAGCAGCTCTACCCGGGACAATACTCAGCCCCAGCATTTT. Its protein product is CASSSTRDNTQPQHF.

Here the CDR3 DNA reads TGCGCCAGCAGCCAATTTGCGGGAGTAACCGATGAGCAGTTCTTC. This gives the protein CASSQFAGVTDEQFF. J is TRBJ2-1 and V is TRBV4-1, with 7 bases lining up with TRBD2. The CDR3 has 15 residues. Germline V gene sequence: CDR1 MGHRA, CDR2 YSYEKL. Germline trimming cut 2 bases from V and 8 bases from J; bases unmatched to any gene: 9.

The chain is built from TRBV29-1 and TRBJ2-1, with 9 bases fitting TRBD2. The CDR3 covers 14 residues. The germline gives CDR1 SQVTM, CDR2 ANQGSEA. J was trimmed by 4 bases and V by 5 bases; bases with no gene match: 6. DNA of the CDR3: TGCAGCGTTCGAAGCGGGAGGATGTACAATGAGCAGTTCTTC. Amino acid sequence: CSVRSGRMYNEQFF.

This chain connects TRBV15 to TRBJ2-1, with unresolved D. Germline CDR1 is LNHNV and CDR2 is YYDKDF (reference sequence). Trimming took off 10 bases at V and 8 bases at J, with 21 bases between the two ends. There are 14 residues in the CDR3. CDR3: CAIHPSSETHEQFF. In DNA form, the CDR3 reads TGTGCCATACACCCCTCTTCGGAGACGCATGAGCAGTTCTTC. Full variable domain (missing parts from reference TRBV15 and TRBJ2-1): DAMVIQNPRYQVTQFGKPVTLSCSQTLNHNVMYWYQQKSSQAPKLLFHYYDKDFNNEADTPDNFQSRRPNTSFCFLDIRSPGLGDTAMYLCAIHPSSETHEQFFGPGTRLTVL.